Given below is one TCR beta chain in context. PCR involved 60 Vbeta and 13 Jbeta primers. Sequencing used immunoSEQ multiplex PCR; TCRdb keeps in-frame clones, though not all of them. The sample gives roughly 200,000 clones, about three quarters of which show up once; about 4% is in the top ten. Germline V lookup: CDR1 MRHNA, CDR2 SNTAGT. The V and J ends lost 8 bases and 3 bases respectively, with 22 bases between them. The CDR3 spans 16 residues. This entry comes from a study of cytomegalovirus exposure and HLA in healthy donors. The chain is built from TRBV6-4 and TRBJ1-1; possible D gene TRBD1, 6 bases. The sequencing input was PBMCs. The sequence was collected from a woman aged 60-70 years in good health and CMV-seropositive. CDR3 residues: CASGGGESGRDTEAFF. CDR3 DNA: TGTGCCAGCGGGGGCGGGGAATCTGGGAGGGACACTGAAGCTTTCTTT.